This T cell receptor beta chain was found in a study of T cells in Graves' hyperthyroidism and ophthalmopathy. The source material, RNA transcripts, was used to amplify TCR beta CDR3 regions. HTBI primers were employed in a first-round RT-PCR of the TCR CDR3. TCRdb fed the multiplex PCR reads into MiXCR, producing one record per CDR3 protein. Here the sample spans more than 150,000 distinct CDR3 sequences, 17% being singletons. Findings of the study overall: Most expanded thyroid clonotypes above 0.001 recurred in blood.

Trimming took off 3 bases at V and 8 bases at J, with 11 bases between the two ends. Per the germline V gene, CDR1 is MNHNS and CDR2 is SASEGT. This CDR3 is built from 13 residues. This clonotype occurred many times. Its antigen is as yet unknown. Hyperthyroidism in the patients, aged 18 to 65, was newly diagnosed and under 2 months in duration. This TCR derives from a woman in her forties or fifties with Graves' hyperthyroidism. This rearrangement joins TRBV6-1 to TRBJ2-1, with D tentatively TRBD1 (5 bases). The sample comprised blood. CDR3 DNA sequence: TGTGCCAGCAGTGAGGTGGTCAGGGATGAGCAGTTCTTC. It is translated as CASSEVVRDEQFF.